Listed below are T cell receptor beta chains from one sample, sequenced in a study of Graves' ophthalmopathy and Graves' hyperthyroidism. MiXCR, run by TCRdb on the multiplex PCR reads, gives a single entry per CDR3 protein. The sample contains 400,000 to 500,000 distinct CDR3 sequences, around a fifth of which appear only once. Sequenced sample: peripheral blood. These TCRs come from a woman younger than 35 with stable Graves' hyperthyroidism. Both conserved end residues are part of each CDR3.

TRBJ2-5 | TRBV3-1 | CASSQEMASGRATQETQYF
TRBJ1-6 | TRBV6-1 | CASSSQADNSPLHF
TRBJ1-2 | TRBV12-3/TRBV12-4 | CASSLSRADGYTF
TRBJ1-1 | TRBV19 | CASSVQLGPETEAFF
TRBJ2-7 | TRBV20-1 | CSARGLAGFYEQYF
TRBJ1-2 | TRBV7-8 | CASSLALEDYGYTF
TRBJ1-5 | TRBV7-8 | CASSLAETPNQPQHF
TRBJ2-7 | TRBV6-5 | CASVWGTGSSYEQYF
TRBJ2-2 | TRBV6-2/TRBV6-3 | CASRPGLAGDGPNTGELFF
TRBJ2-7 | TRBV24-1 | CATSDLGGYEQYF
TRBJ1-1 | TRBV5-1 | CASSLAVPANTEAFF
TRBJ1-2 | TRBV12-3/TRBV12-4 | CAIRLDGYTF
TRBJ2-7 | TRBV11-2 | CASSLDAANEQYF
TRBJ2-7 | TRBV5-1 | CASSLVDSSYEQYF
TRBJ1-1 | TRBV12-3/TRBV12-4 | CASSHSGVTEAFF
TRBJ1-2 | TRBV29-1 | CSVVRQGGDYGYTF
TRBJ1-2 | TRBV29-1 | CSVDGQHSGYTF
TRBJ2-7 | TRBV28 | CASNPGGSTPYEQYF
TRBJ1-1 | TRBV6-1 | CASSEGSVNTEAFF
TRBJ2-7 | TRBV5-1 | CASSTTGHTYEQYF
TRBJ2-7 | TRBV29-1 | CSVGGTGAGEQYF
TRBJ2-7 | TRBV25-1 | CASSGLTGSSYEQYF
TRBJ2-7 | TRBV7-9 | CAGSQGARFGEQYF
TRBJ2-6 | TRBV6-2/TRBV6-3 | CASSRQASGANVLTF
TRBJ2-5 | TRBV7-9 | CASSLELLQETQYF
TRBJ2-2 | TRBV24-1 | CATSDLPSTGPNTGELFF
TRBJ2-7 | TRBV28 | CASSFRVGRRTSIPYEQYF
TRBJ1-2 | TRBV29-1 | CSVEEGLEYGYTF
TRBJ2-7 | TRBV3-1 | CASSQGPRGYEQYF
TRBJ2-7 | TRBV7-2 | CASSLTSGATYEQYF
TRBJ2-7 | TRBV5-1 | CASSLEGQSAYEQYF
TRBJ2-2 | TRBV12-3/TRBV12-4 | CASSHPDDAANTGELFF
TRBJ1-5 | TRBV6-2/TRBV6-3 | CASSYSLGTGFPQPQHF
TRBJ2-7 | TRBV12-3/TRBV12-4 | CASSPHQRGSYEQYF
TRBJ2-6 | TRBV12-3/TRBV12-4 | CASSIRSGANVLTF
TRBJ2-6 | TRBV6-1 | CASSQPIRDRVLGANVLTF
TRBJ2-4 | TRBV6-2/TRBV6-3 | CASSYLPGSGDIQYF
TRBJ1-2 | TRBV19 | CASEKAGRVGYTF
TRBJ2-7 | TRBV6-2/TRBV6-3 | CASRQPRRREKSYEQYF
TRBJ2-2 | TRBV28 | CASSEYSGRASGDLFF
TRBJ2-7 | TRBV6-2/TRBV6-3 | CASSYSMDGQGYDEQYF
TRBJ2-7 | TRBV18 | CASSPGVTYEQYF
TRBJ1-5 | TRBV20-1 | CSARDTESNQPQHF
TRBJ2-7 | TRBV30 | CAWSVPGTGPGFYEQYF
TRBJ2-5 | TRBV27 | CASSFHAQGAKTQYF
TRBJ2-7 | TRBV6-2/TRBV6-3 | CASSRGDFFSHEQYF
TRBJ2-7 | TRBV24-1 | CATSAGQMQSPEQYF
TRBJ1-6 | TRBV12-3/TRBV12-4 | CASSFLTLNSPLHF
TRBJ2-5 | TRBV3-1 | CASSQAGGGRETQYF
TRBJ2-7 | TRBV11-3 | CASSLEFGTRNYEQYF
TRBJ2-5 | TRBV13 | CASSPDTAGSQYF
TRBJ2-7 | TRBV20-1 | CSAGPPKSYEQYF
TRBJ1-1 | TRBV6-1 | CASSEIMGDIEAFF
TRBJ2-7 | TRBV7-2 | CASSLGGGLPEQYF
TRBJ2-2 | TRBV9 | CASSETTNRGRPVDTGELFF